The text below deals with one T cell receptor (beta chain). What it binds is not known. Primed by a sample-barcoded 5' primer and a J-beta primer mix, a second PCR proceeded for 7 to 11 cycles. MiXCR, applied by TCRdb to the 5' RACE reads, yields one record per CDR3 protein. The sample holds about 830,000 distinct CDR3 sequences, around two thirds seen once. The source of the sample is a study of blood T cells in healthy people across ages. The CDR3 contains 13 residues. The V gene lost 8 bases and the J gene lost 6 bases, with 18 bases spanning the gap. Germline CDR1 and CDR2: SQVTM and ANQGSEA. Study-wide results and limits: Getting older went along with TCR beta diversity per million T cells dropping roughly linearly. Versus aged donors, long-lived donors had higher diversity and more naive CD4+ cells. Percentage of naive T cells showed a strong correlation with TCR beta diversity.

V and J are TRBV29-1 and TRBJ2-3; D remains unclear. The sample was blood. The receptor was isolated from a man aged 25 to 45 in good health. The CDR3 DNA follows: TGCAGCACCCGAGTGGGATTTTACGATACGCAGTATTTT. Its protein product is CSTRVGFYDTQYF.